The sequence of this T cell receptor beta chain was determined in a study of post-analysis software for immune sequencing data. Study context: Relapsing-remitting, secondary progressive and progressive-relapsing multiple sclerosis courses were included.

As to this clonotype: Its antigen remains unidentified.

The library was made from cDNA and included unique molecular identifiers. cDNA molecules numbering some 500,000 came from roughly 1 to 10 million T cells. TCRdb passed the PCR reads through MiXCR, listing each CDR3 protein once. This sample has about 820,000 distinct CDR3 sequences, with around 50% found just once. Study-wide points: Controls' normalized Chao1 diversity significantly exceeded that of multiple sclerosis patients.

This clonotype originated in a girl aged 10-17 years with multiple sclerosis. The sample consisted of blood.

The DNA of the CDR3 is TGCAGTGCTAGAAAGGGGTTCGGCACAGATACGCAGTATTTT. It encodes CSARKGFGTDTQYF. The rearrangement links TRBV20-1 to TRBJ2-3; TRBD1 is a possible D gene (5 bases). V was cut by 2 bases and J by 1 base, with 10 bases left in between. Germline V gene lookup returns CDR1 DFQATT and CDR2 SNEGSKA (reference sequence). This CDR3 region has 14 residues.